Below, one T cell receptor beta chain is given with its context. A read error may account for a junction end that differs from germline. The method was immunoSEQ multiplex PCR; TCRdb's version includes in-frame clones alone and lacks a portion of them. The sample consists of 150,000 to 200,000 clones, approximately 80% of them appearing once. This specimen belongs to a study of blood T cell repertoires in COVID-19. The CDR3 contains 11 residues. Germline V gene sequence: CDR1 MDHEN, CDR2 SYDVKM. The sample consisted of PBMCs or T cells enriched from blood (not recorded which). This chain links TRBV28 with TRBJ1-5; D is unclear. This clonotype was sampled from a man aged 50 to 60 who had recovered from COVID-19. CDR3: CASGSSPSMYF. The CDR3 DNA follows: TGTGCCAGCGGATCGAGTCCTAGTATGTATTTT.